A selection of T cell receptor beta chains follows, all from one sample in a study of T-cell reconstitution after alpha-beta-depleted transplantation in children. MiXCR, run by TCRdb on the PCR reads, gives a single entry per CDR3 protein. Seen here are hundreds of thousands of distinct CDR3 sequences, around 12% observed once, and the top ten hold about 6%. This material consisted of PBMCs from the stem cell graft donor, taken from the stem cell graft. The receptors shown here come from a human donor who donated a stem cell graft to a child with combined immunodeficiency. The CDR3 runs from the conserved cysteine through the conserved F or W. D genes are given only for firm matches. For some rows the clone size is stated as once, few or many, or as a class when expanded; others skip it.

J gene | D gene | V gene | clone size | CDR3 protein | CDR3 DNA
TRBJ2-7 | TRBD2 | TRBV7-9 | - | CASSLVRGGSDEQYF | TGTGCCAGCAGCTTAGTGCGCGGGGGGAGTGACGAGCAGTACTTC
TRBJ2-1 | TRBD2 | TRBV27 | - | CASSLLSGTSGNNEQFF | TGTGCCAGCAGTCTACTTTCCGGGACTAGCGGGAACAATGAGCAGTTCTTC
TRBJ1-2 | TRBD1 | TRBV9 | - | CASSTRTGTYGYTF | TGTGCCAGCAGCACCCGGACAGGGACATATGGCTACACCTTC
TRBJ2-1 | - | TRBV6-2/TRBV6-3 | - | CATNHGSHHEQFF | TGTGCCACCAACCACGGGAGCCATCATGAGCAGTTCTTC
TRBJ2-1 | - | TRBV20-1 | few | CSATLGGFEQFF | TGCAGTGCCACACTTGGGGGGTTTGAGCAGTTCTTC
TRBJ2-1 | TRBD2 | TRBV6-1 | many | CASRRSGRGFHNEQFF | TGTGCCAGCAGACGTAGCGGGAGAGGTTTCCACAATGAGCAGTTCTTC
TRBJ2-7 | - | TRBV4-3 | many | CASSQDAGAGEQYF | TGCGCCAGCAGCCAAGATGCGGGGGCGGGTGAGCAGTACTTC
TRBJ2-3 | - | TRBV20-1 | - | CSARPLRGGATDTQYF | TGCAGTGCTAGACCCCTAAGGGGTGGGGCCACAGATACGCAGTATTTT
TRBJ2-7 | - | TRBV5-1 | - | CASSVGGGRGSYEQYF | TGCGCCAGCAGCGTGGGTGGGGGGCGCGGATCCTACGAGCAGTACTTC
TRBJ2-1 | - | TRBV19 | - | CASRLFGGNEQFF | TGTGCCAGCCGACTATTTGGCGGGAATGAGCAGTTCTTC
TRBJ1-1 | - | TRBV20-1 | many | CSARRVGGGDTEAFF | TGCAGTGCTAGAAGAGTTGGGGGCGGCGACACTGAAGCTTTCTTT
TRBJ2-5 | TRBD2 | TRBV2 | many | CASRLAGTQETQYF | TGTGCCAGCAGACTAGCGGGGACTCAAGAGACCCAGTACTTC
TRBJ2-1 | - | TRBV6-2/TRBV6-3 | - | CASSKGGGGTRNEQFF | TGTGCCAGCAGTAAGGGGGGTGGGGGGACCCGCAATGAGCAGTTCTTC
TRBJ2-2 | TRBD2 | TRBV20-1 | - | CSARDPSGGPNTGELFF | TGCAGTGCTAGAGATCCCAGCGGGGGGCCGAACACCGGGGAGCTGTTTTTT
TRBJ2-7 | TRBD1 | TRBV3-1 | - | CASSRAGTGYHEQYF | TGTGCCAGCAGCCGCGCCGGGACAGGGTACCACGAGCAGTACTTC
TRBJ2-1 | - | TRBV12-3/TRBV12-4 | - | CASSPKPGSYNEQFF | TGTGCCAGCAGCCCCAAACCGGGCTCCTACAATGAGCAGTTCTTC
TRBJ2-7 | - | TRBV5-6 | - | CASSLKYADREQYF | TGTGCCAGCAGCCTGAAGTACGCCGATAGAGAGCAGTACTTC
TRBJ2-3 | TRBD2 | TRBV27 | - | CASSLSGAATDTQYF | TGTGCCAGCAGTCTTAGCGGGGCGGCCACAGATACGCAGTATTTT